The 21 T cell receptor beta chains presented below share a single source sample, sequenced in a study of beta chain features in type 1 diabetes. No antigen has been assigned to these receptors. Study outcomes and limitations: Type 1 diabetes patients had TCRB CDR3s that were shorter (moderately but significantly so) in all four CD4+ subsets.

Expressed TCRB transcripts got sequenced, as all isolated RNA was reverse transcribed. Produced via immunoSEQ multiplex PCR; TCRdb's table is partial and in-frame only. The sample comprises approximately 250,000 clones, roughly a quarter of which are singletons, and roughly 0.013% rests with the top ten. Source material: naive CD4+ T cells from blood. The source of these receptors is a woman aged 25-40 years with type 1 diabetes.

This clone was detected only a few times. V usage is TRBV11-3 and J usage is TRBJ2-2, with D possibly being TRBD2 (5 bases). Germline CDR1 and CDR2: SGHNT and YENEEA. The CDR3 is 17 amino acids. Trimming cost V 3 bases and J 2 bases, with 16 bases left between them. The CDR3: CASSFTLGGPNTGELFF. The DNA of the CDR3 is TGTGCCAGCAGCTTCACCCTTGGCGGGCCAAACACCGGGGAGCTGTTTTTT.

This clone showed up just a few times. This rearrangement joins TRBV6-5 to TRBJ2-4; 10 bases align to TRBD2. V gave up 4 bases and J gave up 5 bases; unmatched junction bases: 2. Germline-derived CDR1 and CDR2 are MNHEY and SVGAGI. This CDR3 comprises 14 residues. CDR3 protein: CASSSTSGENIQYF. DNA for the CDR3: TGTGCCAGCAGTTCCACTAGCGGGGAAAACATTCAGTACTTC.

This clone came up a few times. Here the CDR3 reads CASSSYREPTGGYTF. The CDR3 DNA reads TGTGCCAGCAGTTCCTACAGGGAACCCACCGGGGGCTACACCTTC. The chain joins TRBV27 to TRBJ1-2; the D gene is possibly TRBD1 (6 bases). Trimming shortened V by 4 bases and J by 8 bases, and 20 bases separated the two germline ends. The germline V gene has CDR1 MNHEY and CDR2 SMNVEV (reference sequence). The CDR3 sequence is 15 residues long.

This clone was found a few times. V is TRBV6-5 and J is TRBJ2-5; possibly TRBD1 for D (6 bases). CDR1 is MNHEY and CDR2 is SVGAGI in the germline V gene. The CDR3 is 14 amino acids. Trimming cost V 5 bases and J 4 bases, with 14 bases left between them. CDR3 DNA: TGTGCCAGCAGTCGCGAAAGGGGGTTAGAGACCCAGTACTTC. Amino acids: CASSRERGLETQYF.

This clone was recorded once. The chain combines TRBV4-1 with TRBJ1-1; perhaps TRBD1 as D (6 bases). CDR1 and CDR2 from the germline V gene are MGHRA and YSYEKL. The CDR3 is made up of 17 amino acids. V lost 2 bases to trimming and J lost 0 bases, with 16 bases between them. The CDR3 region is CASSQFIQGSLNTEAFF. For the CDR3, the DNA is TGCGCCAGCAGCCAATTTATTCAGGGGTCGTTGAACACTGAAGCTTTCTTT.

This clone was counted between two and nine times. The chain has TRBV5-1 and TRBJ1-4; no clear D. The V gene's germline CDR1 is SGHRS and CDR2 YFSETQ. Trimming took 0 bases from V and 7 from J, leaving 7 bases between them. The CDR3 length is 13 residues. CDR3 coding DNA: TGCGCCAGCAGCTTGGGGTCGGGTGAAAAACTGTTTTTT. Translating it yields CASSLGSGEKLFF.

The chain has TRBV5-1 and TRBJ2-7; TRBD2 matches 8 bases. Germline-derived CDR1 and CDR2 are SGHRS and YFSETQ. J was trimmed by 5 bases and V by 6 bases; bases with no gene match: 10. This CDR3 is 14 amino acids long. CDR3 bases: TGCGCCAGCACCCAAACAAGCGGGAGTCACGAGCAGTACTTC. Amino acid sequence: CASTQTSGSHEQYF.

The CDR3 bases are TGTGCCAGCAGGGGGGACACAGCTAACTATGGCTACACCTTC. It translates to CASRGDTANYGYTF. The chain has TRBV2 and TRBJ1-2; maybe TRBD1 (6 bases). CDR3 size: 14 residues. The V and J ends lost 6 bases and 0 bases respectively, with 11 bases between them. Germline CDR1 is SNHLY and CDR2 is FYNNEI.

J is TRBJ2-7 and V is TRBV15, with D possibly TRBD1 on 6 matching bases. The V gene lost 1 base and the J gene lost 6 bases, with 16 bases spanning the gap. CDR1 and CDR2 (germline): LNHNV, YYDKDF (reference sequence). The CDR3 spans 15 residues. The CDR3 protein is CATSRGGQPRGEQYF. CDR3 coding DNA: TGTGCCACCAGCAGAGGCGGACAGCCCCGGGGCGAGCAGTACTTC.

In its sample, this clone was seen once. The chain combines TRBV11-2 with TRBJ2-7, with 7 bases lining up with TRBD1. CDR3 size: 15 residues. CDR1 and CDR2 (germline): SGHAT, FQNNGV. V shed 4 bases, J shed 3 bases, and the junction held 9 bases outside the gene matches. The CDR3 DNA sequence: TGTGCCAGCAGCTCCCTACAGGGGACCGACTACGAGCAGTACTTC. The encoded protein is CASSSLQGTDYEQYF. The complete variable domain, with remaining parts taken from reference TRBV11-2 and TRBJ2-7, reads EAGVAQSPRYKIIEKRQSVAFWCNPISGHATLYWYQQILGQGPKLLIQFQNNGVVDDSQLPKDRFSAERLKGVDSTLKIQPAKLEDSAVYLCASSSLQGTDYEQYFGPGTRLTVT.

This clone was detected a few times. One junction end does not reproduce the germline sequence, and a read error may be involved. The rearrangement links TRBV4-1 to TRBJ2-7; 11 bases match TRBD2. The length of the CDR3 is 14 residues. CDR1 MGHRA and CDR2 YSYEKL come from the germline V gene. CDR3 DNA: TGTGCCAGCAGCCTCGGACTAGCGGGCTACGAGCAGTACTTC. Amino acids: CASSLGLAGYEQYF.

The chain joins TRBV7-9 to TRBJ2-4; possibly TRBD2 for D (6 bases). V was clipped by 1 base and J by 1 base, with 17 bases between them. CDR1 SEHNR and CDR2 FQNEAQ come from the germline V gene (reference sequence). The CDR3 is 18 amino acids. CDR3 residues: CASSLEHLWGEAKNIQYF. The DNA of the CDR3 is TGTGCCAGCAGCTTAGAACATTTATGGGGGGAGGCCAAAAACATTCAGTACTTC.

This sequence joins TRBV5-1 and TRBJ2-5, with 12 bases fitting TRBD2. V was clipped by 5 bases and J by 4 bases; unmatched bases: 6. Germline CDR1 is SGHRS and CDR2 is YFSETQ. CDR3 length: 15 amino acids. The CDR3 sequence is CASRPGLAGPETQYF. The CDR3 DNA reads TGCGCCAGCAGACCGGGACTAGCGGGTCCAGAGACCCAGTACTTC.

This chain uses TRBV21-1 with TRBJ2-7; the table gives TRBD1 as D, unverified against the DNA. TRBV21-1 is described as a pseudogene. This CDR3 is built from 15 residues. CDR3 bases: TGTGCCAGCAGCAAGAATCGGACAGGGTACTACGAGCAGTACTTC. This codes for CASSKNRTGYYEQYF.

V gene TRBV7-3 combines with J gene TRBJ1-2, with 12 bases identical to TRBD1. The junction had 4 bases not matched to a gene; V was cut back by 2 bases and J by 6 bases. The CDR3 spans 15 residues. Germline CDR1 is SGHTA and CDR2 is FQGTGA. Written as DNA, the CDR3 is TGTGCCAGCAGCTTAGGCGGGACAGGGGGCGATGGCTACACCTTC. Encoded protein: CASSLGGTGGDGYTF.

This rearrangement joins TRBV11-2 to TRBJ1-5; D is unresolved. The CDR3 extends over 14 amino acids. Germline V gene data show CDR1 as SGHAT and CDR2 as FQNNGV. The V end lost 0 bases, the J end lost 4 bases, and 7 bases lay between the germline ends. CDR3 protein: CASSLDHTNQPQHF. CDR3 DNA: TGTGCCAGCAGCTTAGATCATACTAATCAGCCCCAGCATTTT.

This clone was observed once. CDR3 protein: CAWSGRGRVHTGELFF. For the CDR3, the DNA is TGTGCCTGGAGTGGTAGGGGGCGCGTTCACACCGGGGAGCTGTTTTTT. The V and J genes are TRBV30 and TRBJ2-2, with 7 bases identical to TRBD1. This CDR3 is 16 amino acids long. Germline CDR1 reads GTSNPN; CDR2 reads SVGIG (reference sequence). The V gene end was trimmed by 1 base and the J gene end by 3 bases; junction bases not matched to a gene: 8.

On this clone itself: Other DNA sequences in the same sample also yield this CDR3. CDR3 residues: CASSPLAGSSYNEQFF. The CDR3 bases are TGTGCCAGCAGCCCTCTAGCGGGGAGCTCCTACAATGAGCAGTTCTTC. The rearrangement joins TRBV7-3 to TRBJ2-1, with 9 bases matching TRBD2. In germline, CDR1 is SGHTA, CDR2 FQGTGA. The CDR3 has 16 amino acids. The V gene end was trimmed by 5 bases and the J gene end by 0 bases; junction bases not matched to a gene: 5.

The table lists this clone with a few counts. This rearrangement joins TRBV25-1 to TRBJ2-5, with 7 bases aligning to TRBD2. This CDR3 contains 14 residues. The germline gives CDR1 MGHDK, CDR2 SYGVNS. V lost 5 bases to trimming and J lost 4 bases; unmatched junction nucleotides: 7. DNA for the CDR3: TGTGCCAGCAGTTCGCGGGGAGGGCTAGAGACCCAGTACTTC. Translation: CASSSRGGLETQYF.

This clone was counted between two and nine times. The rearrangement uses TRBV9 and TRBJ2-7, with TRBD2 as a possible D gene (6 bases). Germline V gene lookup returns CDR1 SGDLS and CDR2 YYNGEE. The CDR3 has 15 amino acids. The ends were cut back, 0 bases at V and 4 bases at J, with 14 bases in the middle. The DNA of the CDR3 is TGTGCCAGCAGCGTAGTTGCGGGATATGGGTACGAGCAGTACTTC. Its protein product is CASSVVAGYGYEQYF.

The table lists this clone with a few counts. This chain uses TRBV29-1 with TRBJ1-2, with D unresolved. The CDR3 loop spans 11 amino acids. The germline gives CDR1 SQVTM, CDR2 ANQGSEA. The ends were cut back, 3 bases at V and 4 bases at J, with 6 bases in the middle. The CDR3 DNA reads TGCAGCGTTGACGCGGGCTATGGCTACACCTTC. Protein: CSVDAGYGYTF.